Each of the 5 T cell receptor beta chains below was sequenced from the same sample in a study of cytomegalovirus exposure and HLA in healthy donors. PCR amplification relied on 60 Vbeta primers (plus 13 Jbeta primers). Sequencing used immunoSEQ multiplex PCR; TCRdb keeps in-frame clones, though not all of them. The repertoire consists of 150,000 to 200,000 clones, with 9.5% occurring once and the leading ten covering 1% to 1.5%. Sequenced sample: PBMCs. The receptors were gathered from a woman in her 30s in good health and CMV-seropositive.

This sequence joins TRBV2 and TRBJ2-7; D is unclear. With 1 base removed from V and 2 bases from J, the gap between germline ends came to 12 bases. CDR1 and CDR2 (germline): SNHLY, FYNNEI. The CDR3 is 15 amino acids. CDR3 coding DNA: TGTGCCAGCAGTGAAGATCGGGTTCCGCCCTACGAGCAGTACTTC. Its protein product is CASSEDRVPPYEQYF. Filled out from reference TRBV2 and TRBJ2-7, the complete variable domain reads EPEVTQTPSHQVTQMGQEVILRCVPISNHLYFYWYRQILGQKVEFLVSFYNNEISEKSEIFDDQFSVERPDGSNFTLKIRSTKLEDSAMYFCASSEDRVPPYEQYFGPGTRLTVT.

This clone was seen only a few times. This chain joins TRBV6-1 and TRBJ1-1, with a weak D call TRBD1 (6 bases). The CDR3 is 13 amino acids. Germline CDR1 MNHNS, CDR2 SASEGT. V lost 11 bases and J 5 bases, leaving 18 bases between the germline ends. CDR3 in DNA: TGTGCCGGACAGAGGCTGGCCAGTACTGAAGCTTTCTTT. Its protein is CAGQRLASTEAFF.

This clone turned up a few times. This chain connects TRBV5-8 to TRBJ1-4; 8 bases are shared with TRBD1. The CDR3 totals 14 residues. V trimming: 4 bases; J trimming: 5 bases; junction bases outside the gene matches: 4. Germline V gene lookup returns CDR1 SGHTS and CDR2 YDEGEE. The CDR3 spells CASSPTGANEKLFF. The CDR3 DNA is TGTGCCAGCAGCCCGACAGGGGCGAATGAAAAACTGTTTTTT.

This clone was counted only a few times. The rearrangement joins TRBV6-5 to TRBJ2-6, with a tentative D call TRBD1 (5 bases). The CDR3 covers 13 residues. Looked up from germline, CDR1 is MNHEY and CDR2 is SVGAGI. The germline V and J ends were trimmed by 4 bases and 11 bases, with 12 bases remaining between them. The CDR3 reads CASSSVDSYVLTF. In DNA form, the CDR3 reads TGTGCCAGCAGTTCGGTTGACAGTTACGTCCTGACTTTC.

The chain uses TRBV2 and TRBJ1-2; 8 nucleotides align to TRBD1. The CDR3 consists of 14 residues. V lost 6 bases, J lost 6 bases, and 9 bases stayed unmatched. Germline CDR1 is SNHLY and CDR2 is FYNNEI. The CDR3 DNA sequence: TGTGCCAGCAGGAGGGACAGGTCTTTCCATGGCTACACCTTC. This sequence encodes CASRRDRSFHGYTF.